This T cell receptor beta chain stems from a study of radiotherapy plus CTLA-4 blockade in lung cancer. Background on the study: Objective responses emerged in around 19% of patients, and roughly 28% attained disease control.

Points on this clone: Antigen: not known.

Profiled with immunoSEQ multiplex PCR; TCRdb holds only in-frame clones, not every one. The table records around 38,000 clones, 86% of them present only once. The CDR3 covers 16 residues. Germline CDR1 and CDR2: SNHLY and FYNNEI. Trimming removed 7 bases at V and 1 base at J, with 18 bases between. Notes on the study in general: The study found tumor-derived TCR clones expanded in blood after radiotherapy plus ipilimumab.

The chain has TRBV2 and TRBJ2-3; maybe TRBD2 (7 bases). The source material was peripheral blood, sampled from a patient treated with radiotherapy plus ipilimumab. The source is a human donor with non-small cell lung cancer whose response to radiotherapy plus ipilimumab could not be evaluated. The CDR3 DNA reads TGTGCCAGCACTCTGGGGCGGGGGCGCGGCACAGATACGCAGTATTTT. Translation gives CASTLGRGRGTDTQYF.